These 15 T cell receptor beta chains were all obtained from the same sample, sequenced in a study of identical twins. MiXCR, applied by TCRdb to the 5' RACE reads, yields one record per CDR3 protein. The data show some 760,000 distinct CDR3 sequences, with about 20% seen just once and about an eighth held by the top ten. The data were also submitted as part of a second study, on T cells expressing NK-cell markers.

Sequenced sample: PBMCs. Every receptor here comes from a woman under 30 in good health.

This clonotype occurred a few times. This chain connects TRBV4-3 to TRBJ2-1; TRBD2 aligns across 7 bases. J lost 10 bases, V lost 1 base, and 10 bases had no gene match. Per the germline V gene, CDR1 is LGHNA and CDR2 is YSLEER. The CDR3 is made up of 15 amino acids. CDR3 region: CASSQVGTTFREQFF. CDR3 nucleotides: TGCGCCAGCAGCCAAGTGGGGACTACCTTCCGGGAGCAGTTCTTC.

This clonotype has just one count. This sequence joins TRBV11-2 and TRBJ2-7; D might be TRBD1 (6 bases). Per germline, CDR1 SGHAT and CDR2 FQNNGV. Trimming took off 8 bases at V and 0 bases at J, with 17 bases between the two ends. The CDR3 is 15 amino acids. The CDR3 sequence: CASVPWDTSSYEQYF. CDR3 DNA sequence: TGTGCCAGCGTCCCTTGGGACACCTCCTCCTACGAGCAGTACTTC.

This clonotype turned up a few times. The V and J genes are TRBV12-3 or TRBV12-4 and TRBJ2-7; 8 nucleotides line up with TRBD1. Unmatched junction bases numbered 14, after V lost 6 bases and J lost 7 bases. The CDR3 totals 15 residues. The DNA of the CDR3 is TGTGCCAGCAGCATCAATCGCAGGGGGCCGGCTGAGCAGTACTTC. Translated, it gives CASSINRRGPAEQYF.

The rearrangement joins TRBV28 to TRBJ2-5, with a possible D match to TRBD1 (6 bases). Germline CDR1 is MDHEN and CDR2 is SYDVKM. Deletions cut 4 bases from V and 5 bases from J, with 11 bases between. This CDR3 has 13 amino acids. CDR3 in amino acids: CASSSDRWETQYF. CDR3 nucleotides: TGTGCCAGCAGTTCTGACAGGTGGGAGACCCAGTACTTC.

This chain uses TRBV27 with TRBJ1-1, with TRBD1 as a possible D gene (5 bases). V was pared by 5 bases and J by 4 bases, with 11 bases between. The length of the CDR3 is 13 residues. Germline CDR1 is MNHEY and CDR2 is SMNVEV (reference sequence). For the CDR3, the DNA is TGTGCCAGCAGTGAGGGGAGTGGCACTGAAGCTTTCTTT. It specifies CASSEGSGTEAFF.

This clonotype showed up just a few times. The CDR3 DNA sequence: TGTGCCAGCAGCGTAGCCCCTCGGGTAGCGGGAGATGGAGAGACCCAGTACTTC. It codes for CASSVAPRVAGDGETQYF. This rearrangement joins TRBV9 to TRBJ2-5, with 9 positions matching TRBD2. Looked up from germline, CDR1 is SGDLS and CDR2 is YYNGEE. Losses at the gene ends were 0 bases for V and 4 bases for J; bases not matched to a gene: 13. CDR3 length: 18 residues.

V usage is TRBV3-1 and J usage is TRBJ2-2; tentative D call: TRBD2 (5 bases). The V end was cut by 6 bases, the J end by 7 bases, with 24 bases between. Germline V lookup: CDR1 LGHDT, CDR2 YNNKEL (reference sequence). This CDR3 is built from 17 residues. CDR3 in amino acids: CASSHISDSKGGGELFF. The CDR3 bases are TGTGCCAGCAGTCATATTTCAGACTCGAAAGGAGGCGGGGAGCTGTTTTTT.

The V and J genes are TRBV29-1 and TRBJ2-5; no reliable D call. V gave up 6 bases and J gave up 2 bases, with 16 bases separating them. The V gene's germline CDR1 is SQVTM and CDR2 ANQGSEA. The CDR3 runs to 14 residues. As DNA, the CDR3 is TGCAGCGTCCAAAAACTTGGGATTCAAGAGACCCAGTACTTC. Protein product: CSVQKLGIQETQYF. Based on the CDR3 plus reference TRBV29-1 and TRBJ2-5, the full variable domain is SAVISQKPSRDICQRGTSLTIQCQVDSQVTMMFWYRQQPGQSLTLIATANQGSEATYESGFVIDKFPISRPNLTFSTLTVSNMSPEDSSIYLCSVQKLGIQETQYFGPGTRLLVL.

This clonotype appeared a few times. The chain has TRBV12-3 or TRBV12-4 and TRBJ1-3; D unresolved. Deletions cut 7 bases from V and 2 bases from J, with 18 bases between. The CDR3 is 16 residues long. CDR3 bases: TGTGCCAGCACCCTGGGAGGGTTGATCGCTGGAAACACCATATATTTT. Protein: CASTLGGLIAGNTIYF.

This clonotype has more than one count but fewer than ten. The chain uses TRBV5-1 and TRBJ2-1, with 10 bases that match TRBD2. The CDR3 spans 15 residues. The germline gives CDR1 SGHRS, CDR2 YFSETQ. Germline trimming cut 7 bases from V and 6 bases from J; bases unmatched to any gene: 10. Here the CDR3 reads CASRPLAGNINEQFF. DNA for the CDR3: TGCGCCAGCCGTCCACTAGCGGGGAACATCAATGAGCAGTTCTTC.

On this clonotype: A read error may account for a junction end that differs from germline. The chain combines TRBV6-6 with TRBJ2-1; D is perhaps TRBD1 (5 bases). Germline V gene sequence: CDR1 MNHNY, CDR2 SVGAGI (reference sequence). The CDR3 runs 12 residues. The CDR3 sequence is CACSPGPNEQFF. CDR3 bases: TGTGCCTGCAGTCCAGGGCCCAATGAGCAGTTCTTC.

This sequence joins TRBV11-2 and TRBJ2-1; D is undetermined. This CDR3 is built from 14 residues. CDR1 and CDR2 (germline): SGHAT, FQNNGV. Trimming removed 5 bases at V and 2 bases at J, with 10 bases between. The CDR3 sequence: CASSDLRTYNEQFF. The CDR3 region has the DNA TGTGCCAGCAGCGACCTGCGTACCTACAATGAGCAGTTCTTC.

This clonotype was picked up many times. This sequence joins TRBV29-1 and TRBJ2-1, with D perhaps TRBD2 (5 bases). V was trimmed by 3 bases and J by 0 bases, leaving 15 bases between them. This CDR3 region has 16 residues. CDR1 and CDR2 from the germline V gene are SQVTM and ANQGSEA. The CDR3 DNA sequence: TGCAGCGTTGAGAGGGTTTTGTCAGGCTCCTACAATGAGCAGTTCTTC. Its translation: CSVERVLSGSYNEQFF.

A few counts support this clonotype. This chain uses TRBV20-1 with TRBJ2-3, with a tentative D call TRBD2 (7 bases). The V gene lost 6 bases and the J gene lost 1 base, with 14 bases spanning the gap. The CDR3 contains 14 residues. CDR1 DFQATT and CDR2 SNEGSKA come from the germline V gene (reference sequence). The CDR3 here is CSAGGGLGTDTQYF. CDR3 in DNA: TGCAGTGCCGGCGGGGGCCTGGGCACAGATACGCAGTATTTT.

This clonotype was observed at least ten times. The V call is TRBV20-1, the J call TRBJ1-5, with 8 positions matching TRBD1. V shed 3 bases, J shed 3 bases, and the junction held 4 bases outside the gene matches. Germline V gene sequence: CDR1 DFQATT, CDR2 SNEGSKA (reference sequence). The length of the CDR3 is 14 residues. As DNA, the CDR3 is TGCAGTGCTAGTCGACAGGGGTTCAATCAGCCCCAGCATTTT. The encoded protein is CSASRQGFNQPQHF.